This T cell receptor beta chain was recovered during a study of blood T cell repertoires in COVID-19. Study-wide context: Acute and convalescent COVID-19 samples came from the United States, Italy and Spain. T cells, B-cell-depleted T cells, or PBMCs provided the cDNA or gDNA that served as material.

How the authors handled the data: Amplification with reference gene primers provided the estimates of nucleated cell counts. Assay: immunoSEQ multiplex PCR; the TCRdb copy retains only in-frame clones and omits some. V and J calls and clone size are copied from that table; D and trimming were computed from the DNA. The sample holds some 45,000 clones; more than 65% are singletons and the top ten take about 22%. With V trimmed by 4 bases and J by 6 bases, 7 bases remained unmatched. The CDR3 is 14 amino acids. Per the germline V gene, CDR1 is SGHRS and CDR2 is YFSETQ. Sequenced input: peripheral blood. This clonotype originated in a woman in her sixties with acute or convalescent COVID-19. The V gene is TRBV5-1, the J gene TRBJ1-1, with 9 bases aligning to TRBD1. The CDR3 bases are TGCGCCAGCAGCAGACGGACAGGGGAGGCTGAAGCTTTCTTT. Translation gives CASSRRTGEAEAFF.